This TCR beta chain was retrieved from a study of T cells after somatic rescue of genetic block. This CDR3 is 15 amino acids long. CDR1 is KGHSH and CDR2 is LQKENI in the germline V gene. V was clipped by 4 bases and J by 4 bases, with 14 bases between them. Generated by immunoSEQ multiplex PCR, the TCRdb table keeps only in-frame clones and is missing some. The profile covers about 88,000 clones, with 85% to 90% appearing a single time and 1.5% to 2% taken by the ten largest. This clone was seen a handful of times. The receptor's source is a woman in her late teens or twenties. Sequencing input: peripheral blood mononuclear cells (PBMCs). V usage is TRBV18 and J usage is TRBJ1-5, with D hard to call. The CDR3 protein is CASSLRGVGNQPQHF. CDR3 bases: TGTGCCAGCTCACTTCGCGGGGTCGGAAATCAGCCCCAGCATTTT.